A single sample is the source of the 25 T cell receptor beta chains below, sequenced in a study of cytomegalovirus exposure and HLA in healthy donors. 60 Vbeta and 13 Jbeta primers were used in PCR. Sequencing used immunoSEQ multiplex PCR; TCRdb keeps in-frame clones, though not all of them. The sample yields roughly 61,000 clones, about 90% seen once. The sample was PBMCs. All receptors derive from a man in his thirties or forties in good health and CMV-seropositive.

This clone came up once. The V call is TRBV27, the J call TRBJ1-5; D is possibly TRBD1 (5 bases). This CDR3 has 12 residues. V was clipped by 6 bases and J by 7 bases, with 10 bases between them. In germline, CDR1 is MNHEY, CDR2 SMNVEV (reference sequence). CDR3 in DNA: TGTGCCAGCAGGGAGGGGAGGCAGCCCCAGCATTTT. Amino acids: CASREGRQPQHF.

The V gene is TRBV5-8, the J gene TRBJ1-6, with 7 bases matching TRBD1. This CDR3 is 15 amino acids long. Germline lookup yields CDR1 SGHTS and CDR2 YDEGEE. J lost 0 bases, V lost 4 bases, and 1 base had no gene match. The DNA for the CDR3 is TGTGCCAGCAGCCGGACAGGCTCCTATAATTCACCCCTCCACTTT. Translation: CASSRTGSYNSPLHF.

The table lists this clone with a few counts. This chain joins TRBV7-9 and TRBJ1-1; D not resolved. In germline, CDR1 is SEHNR, CDR2 FQNEAQ (reference sequence). V gave up 7 bases and J gave up 0 bases, with 12 bases separating them. The CDR3 spans 14 residues. CDR3 in amino acids: CASTLSGLNTEAFF. CDR3 bases: TGTGCCAGCACCCTCAGCGGGCTGAACACTGAAGCTTTCTTT.

The chain combines TRBV6-5 with TRBJ2-5, with D possibly being TRBD1 (5 bases). The CDR3 extends over 14 amino acids. Germline CDR1 reads MNHEY; CDR2 reads SVGAGI. Trimming removed 0 bases from V and 7 bases from J, with 12 bases in between. CDR3 region: CASSYSQGFGTQYF. CDR3 DNA: TGTGCCAGCAGTTACTCTCAGGGATTCGGGACCCAGTACTTC.

V and J are TRBV5-6 and TRBJ1-1; D gene uncertain. Trimming took off 4 bases at V and 4 bases at J, with 20 bases between the two ends. The CDR3 has 16 residues. Germline values: CDR1 SGHDT, CDR2 YYEEEE. The CDR3 spells CASSPLSDSGLTEAFF. CDR3 coding DNA: TGTGCCAGCAGCCCCCTCTCAGATAGCGGACTCACTGAAGCTTTCTTT.

The chain combines TRBV28 with TRBJ2-5; 9 bases are a match to TRBD1. Germline CDR1 is MDHEN and CDR2 is SYDVKM. Trimming took 8 bases from V and 5 from J; bases not matched to a gene: 18. This CDR3 is 17 amino acids long. The CDR3 DNA is TGTGCCAGCTGGGACAGGGCTCTTAGCGGAGGGGGGGAGACCCAGTACTTC. It yields the protein CASWDRALSGGGETQYF.

This clone was detected only once. This chain uses TRBV19 with TRBJ2-3; D is unresolved. Germline V gene data show CDR1 as LNHDA and CDR2 as SQIVND (reference sequence). The CDR3 consists of 14 residues. V was shortened by 1 base and J by 4 bases, with 9 bases between the two germline ends. The CDR3 sequence: CASSIGDSPDTQYF. CDR3 coding DNA: TGTGCCAGTAGTATAGGAGACTCCCCAGATACGCAGTATTTT.

J is TRBJ2-7 and V is TRBV6-6; 8 bases fit TRBD1. Germline V gene data show CDR1 as MNHNY and CDR2 as SVGAGI (reference sequence). Germline trimming cut 5 bases from V and 8 bases from J; bases unmatched to any gene: 11. CDR3 size: 14 residues. CDR3 region: CASSTTGVMFKQYF. The CDR3 DNA reads TGTGCCAGCAGTACGACAGGGGTGATGTTCAAGCAGTACTTC.

In this sample, this clone turned up once. J is TRBJ2-7 and V is TRBV5-1; D remains unclear. The germline V and J ends were trimmed by 4 bases and 3 bases, with 20 bases remaining between them. The CDR3 is 16 residues long. The germline V gene has CDR1 SGHRS and CDR2 YFSETQ. The CDR3 DNA sequence: TGCGCCAGCAGCATGACTGACTCTCCGTCATTCTACGAGCAGTACTTC. Its protein is CASSMTDSPSFYEQYF.

This chain links TRBV7-2 with TRBJ1-3; unclear D gene. Germline assignment: CDR1 SGHTA and CDR2 FQGNSA. The CDR3 length is 13 residues. V lost 0 bases and J 8 bases, leaving 8 bases between the germline ends. The CDR3 loop reads CASSLAPGDTIYF. DNA of the CDR3: TGTGCCAGCAGCTTAGCACCGGGAGACACCATATATTTT.

The rearrangement joins TRBV5-4 to TRBJ2-6; 7 nucleotides match TRBD1. The germline V gene encodes CDR1 SGHNT and CDR2 YYREEE (reference sequence). V dropped 7 bases and J dropped 2; count of bases not matched to a gene: 6. The CDR3 totals 15 residues. CDR3 coding DNA: TGTGCCAGCCGCCGGACAGGTACTGGGGCCAACGTCCTGACTTTC. Protein sequence: CASRRTGTGANVLTF.

The chain links TRBV29-1 to TRBJ1-2, with D perhaps matching TRBD1 (5 bases). CDR3 length: 11 amino acids. V lost 8 bases to trimming and J lost 2 bases, with 9 bases between them. Germline V gene sequence: CDR1 SQVTM, CDR2 ANQGSEA. In nucleotides, the CDR3 is TGCAGCACGGAGGGGAACTATGGCTACACCTTC. Translation: CSTEGNYGYTF.

The V and J genes are TRBV4-3 and TRBJ2-6; 7 bases line up with TRBD1. Germline V gives CDR1 LGHNA, CDR2 YSLEER. The CDR3 extends over 17 amino acids. Unmatched junction bases numbered 4, after V lost 2 bases and J lost 0 bases. The CDR3 sequence: CASSQYRGASGANVLTF. CDR3 nucleotide sequence: TGCGCCAGCAGCCAATACAGGGGAGCCTCTGGGGCCAACGTCCTGACTTTC.

V gene TRBV6-1 combines with J gene TRBJ2-5; maybe TRBD1 (5 bases). V shed 4 bases and J shed 3 bases, with 12 bases lying between them. From germline, CDR1 is MNHNS and CDR2 SASEGT. The CDR3 spans 14 residues. CDR3 DNA: TGTGCCAGCAGTGGTAACAGGCGGAAAGAGACCCAGTACTTC. Protein product: CASSGNRRKETQYF.

The genes are TRBV6-4 and TRBJ2-5, with 9 positions matching TRBD2. There are 16 residues in the CDR3. The V gene end was trimmed by 3 bases and the J gene end by 0 bases; junction bases not matched to a gene: 5. Germline V gives CDR1 MRHNA, CDR2 SNTAGT. DNA for the CDR3: TGTGCCAGCAGTGAAGAAGCGGGAGGCAACCAAGAGACCCAGTACTTC. It codes for CASSEEAGGNQETQYF.

This chain links TRBV30 with TRBJ2-1; D is possibly TRBD2 (6 bases). CDR3 length: 13 residues. CDR1 is GTSNPN and CDR2 is SVGIG in the germline V gene (reference sequence). V gave up 2 bases and J gave up 4 bases, with 9 bases separating them. The chain's CDR3 is CAWSRGLYNEQFF. CDR3 nucleotides: TGTGCCTGGAGTCGCGGACTATACAATGAGCAGTTCTTC.

The chain couples TRBV28 to TRBJ2-7; possibly TRBD1 for D (5 bases). V was clipped by 7 bases and J by 4 bases, with 14 bases between them. The CDR3 runs to 13 residues. The germline CDR1 and CDR2 sequences are MDHEN and SYDVKM. The CDR3 reads CASTETDPYEQYF. The CDR3 DNA reads TGTGCCAGCACCGAGACAGACCCTTACGAGCAGTACTTC.

This CDR3 is CASSFRQGMNTEAFF. The CDR3 nucleotides are TGTGCCAGCTCATTCCGACAGGGTATGAACACTGAAGCTTTCTTT. The V call is TRBV18, the J call TRBJ1-1; 7 bases align to TRBD1. Germline V lookup: CDR1 KGHSH, CDR2 LQKENI. The junction had 6 bases not matched to a gene; V was cut back by 5 bases and J by 0 bases. CDR3 length: 15 amino acids.

This rearrangement joins TRBV6-1 to TRBJ2-2; tentatively, D is TRBD1 (6 bases). The V gene's germline CDR1 is MNHNS and CDR2 SASEGT. CDR3 size: 14 residues. V was shortened by 5 bases and J by 1 base, with 8 bases between the two germline ends. The CDR3 nucleotides read TGTGCCAGCAGTCAGGACAGGAACACCGGGGAGCTGTTTTTT. Amino acids: CASSQDRNTGELFF.

V is TRBV7-2 and J is TRBJ2-1; 8 bases agree with TRBD2. Trimming at V came to 7 bases and at J to 7 bases, leaving 18 bases not matched to a gene. The CDR3 contains 17 residues. Germline CDR1 is SGHTA and CDR2 is FQGNSA. CDR3: CASIPSRGAGVRNEQFF. DNA for the CDR3: TGTGCCAGCATCCCTTCTAGAGGAGCGGGAGTGAGAAATGAGCAGTTCTTC.

This chain connects TRBV6-6 to TRBJ2-5, with a weak D call TRBD2 (7 bases). CDR3 length: 16 residues. Germline V gene data show CDR1 as MNHNY and CDR2 as SVGAGI (reference sequence). Deletions cut 7 bases from V and 4 bases from J, with 22 bases between. The CDR3 here is CASTSGGGSIPETQYF. In DNA form, the CDR3 reads TGTGCCAGCACCTCGGGGGGCGGGAGTATCCCAGAGACCCAGTACTTC.

The chain has TRBV13 and TRBJ1-1, with 9 bases fitting TRBD1. Germline V lookup: CDR1 PRHDT, CDR2 FYEKMQ (reference sequence). The V gene end was trimmed by 6 bases and the J gene end by 0 bases; junction bases not matched to a gene: 11. The CDR3 covers 17 residues. The CDR3 DNA is TGTGCCAGCAGAAGAAAGGACAGGGGTAAAGTGAACACTGAAGCTTTCTTT. Amino acid sequence: CASRRKDRGKVNTEAFF.

This chain connects TRBV7-2 to TRBJ1-2; 8 nucleotides align to TRBD1. Looked up from germline, CDR1 is SGHTA and CDR2 is FQGNSA. The CDR3 is 13 residues long. The ends lost 5 bases at V and 7 bases at J; junction bases unmatched: 6. The DNA of the CDR3 is TGTGCCAGCAGCCGATTCGACAGGGGTGGCTACACCTTC. As protein: CASSRFDRGGYTF.

This rearrangement joins TRBV5-6 to TRBJ2-6; the D gene is possibly TRBD1 (6 bases). CDR3 size: 15 residues. V was pared by 2 bases and J by 3 bases, with 9 bases between. Germline lookup yields CDR1 SGHDT and CDR2 YYEEEE. The CDR3 DNA sequence: TGTGCCAGCAGCTTTAGGGGGTTTGGGGCCAACGTCCTGACTTTC. It translates to CASSFRGFGANVLTF. The full variable domain, rest sourced from reference TRBV5-6 and TRBJ2-6, is DAGVTQSPTHLIKTRGQQVTLRCSPKSGHDTVSWYQQALGQGPQFIFQYYEEEERQRGNFPDRFSGHQFPNYSSELNVNALLLGDSALYLCASSFRGFGANVLTFGAGSRLTVL.

This chain uses TRBV2 with TRBJ1-5; D is unclear. There are 13 residues in the CDR3. Looked up from germline, CDR1 is SNHLY and CDR2 is FYNNEI. Deletions cut 7 bases from V and 6 bases from J, with 13 bases between. The CDR3 spells CASTTYGPQPQHF. The CDR3 DNA is TGTGCCAGCACCACGTATGGCCCTCAGCCCCAGCATTTT.